This is a list of T cell receptor beta chains from one sample in a study of blood T cell repertoires in COVID-19. Generated by immunoSEQ multiplex PCR, the TCRdb table keeps only in-frame clones and is missing some. In the table there are 140,000 to 150,000 clones, more than 75% of which are singletons. Material: peripheral blood. These receptors were taken from a man in his 60s with active or convalescent COVID-19. Both conserved end residues are part of each CDR3. The D gene is left open where the match is weak. Clone size is stated in some rows and not others, as once, few, many or a class when expanded.

>15|-|TRBJ2-4|TRBV5-1|-
CASSLGTAGQDIQYF
TGCGCCAGCAGCTTGGGGACGGCGGGTCAGGACATTCAGTACTTC
>16|-|TRBJ2-3|TRBV5-4|TRBD2
CASSRTSGRLYDTQYF
TGTGCCAGCAGCCGGACTAGCGGGAGATTGTATGATACGCAGTATTTT
>13|few|TRBJ2-1|TRBV5-1|-
CASSLAGGVSWFF
TGCGCCAGCAGCTTGGCCGGAGGTGTGAGTTGGTTCTTC
>12|-|TRBJ2-3|TRBV5-4|-
CASSYQRDTQYF
TGTGCCAGCAGCTACCAGCGGGATACGCAGTATTTT
>14|once|TRBJ2-1|TRBV10-3|-
CAISESRVGGEQFF
TGTGCCATCAGTGAGTCTAGGGTGGGAGGTGAGCAGTTCTTC
>17|-|TRBJ2-7|TRBV5-1|TRBD2
CASSLRTSSGPVNEQYF
TGCGCCAGCAGCTTACGCACATCTAGCGGCCCAGTGAACGAGCAGTACTTC
>14|once|TRBJ2-7|TRBV18|-
CASSPGVSSYEQYF
TGTGCCAGCTCACCGGGAGTTTCAAGCTACGAGCAGTACTTC
>13|-|TRBJ2-1|TRBV10-3|TRBD2
CAISGLARNEQFF
TGTGCCATCAGCGGACTAGCGAGGAATGAGCAGTTCTTC
>15|few|TRBJ1-6|TRBV6-5|TRBD1
CATRPRGEYNSPLHF
TGTGCCACCCGGCCCAGGGGGGAATATAATTCACCCCTCCACTTT
>14|-|TRBJ1-2|TRBV6-5|TRBD1
CASSRQGSNYGYTF
TGTGCCAGCAGTCGACAGGGATCTAACTATGGCTACACCTTC
>15|few|TRBJ2-3|TRBV6-2/TRBV6-3|TRBD2
CASSYSGLHTDTQYF
TGTGCCAGCAGTTACTCGGGACTACACACAGATACGCAGTATTTT
>14|-|TRBJ2-5|TRBV5-1|-
CASRASLGRETQYF
TGCGCCAGCCGCGCTTCTTTGGGGAGGGAGACCCAGTACTTC
>16|-|TRBJ2-1|TRBV13|TRBD2
CASSLEKAGGNNEQFF
TGTGCCAGCAGCTTAGAAAAAGCGGGAGGGAACAATGAGCAGTTCTTC
>14|once|TRBJ2-1|TRBV7-2|TRBD1
CASRTGTGNNEQFF
TGTGCCAGCAGGACCGGGACAGGGAACAATGAGCAGTTCTTC
>17|-|TRBJ1-5|TRBV28|-
CASSFVQGLSGTQPQHF
TGTGCCAGCAGTTTTGTTCAGGGGCTTAGTGGAACTCAGCCCCAGCATTTT
>15|-|TRBJ2-5|TRBV25-1|TRBD2
CASSDLTSGQETQYF
TGTGCCAGCAGTGACCTGACTAGCGGACAAGAGACCCAGTACTTC
>16|-|TRBJ2-7|TRBV25-1|TRBD2
CASSDHSSGRYYEQYF
TGTGCCAGCAGTGACCATTCTAGCGGGAGATACTACGAGCAGTACTTC
>14|once|TRBJ1-1|TRBV19|TRBD1
CASSVTGEGTEAFF
TGTGCCAGTAGTGTGACAGGGGAGGGCACTGAAGCTTTCTTT
>16|-|TRBJ2-3|TRBV4-3|-
CASSQTRDLGYETQYF
TGCGCCAGCAGCCAGACCCGGGACTTGGGGTATGAGACGCAGTATTTT
>10|-|TRBJ1-1|TRBV12-2|-
CVGLNTEAFF
TGTGTGGGGCTGAACACTGAAGCTTTCTTT
>14|-|TRBJ1-1|TRBV28|TRBD1
CASSPGGAWAEAFF
TGTGCCAGCAGTCCAGGGGGCGCATGGGCTGAAGCTTTCTTT
>16|-|TRBJ2-3|TRBV9|TRBD2
CASSVTSGIGADTQYF
TGTGCCAGCAGCGTAACTAGCGGGATAGGCGCAGATACGCAGTATTTT
>13|-|TRBJ1-3|TRBV11-2|-
CASRVKSGNTIYF
TGTGCCAGCAGAGTCAAGAGTGGAAACACCATATATTTT
>17|-|TRBJ1-5|TRBV28|-
CASGKTGFGVSNQPQHF
TGTGCCAGCGGCAAAACAGGGTTCGGTGTTAGCAATCAGCCCCAGCATTTT
>16|once|TRBJ1-1|TRBV7-9|TRBD1
CASSPRQGGIATEAFF
TGTGCCAGCAGCCCCAGACAGGGGGGGATTGCCACTGAAGCTTTCTTT
>12|-|TRBJ2-1|TRBV9|-
CASSVQGVEQFF
TGTGCCAGCAGCGTACAAGGGGTTGAGCAGTTCTTC
>19|-|TRBJ1-6|TRBV7-8|TRBD1
CASSFLITRGRTNNSPLHF
TGTGCCAGCAGCTTCCTCATTACCAGGGGGAGGACGAATAATTCACCCCTCCACTTT
>15|-|TRBJ1-4|TRBV4-3|-
CASSPGQPRNEKLFF
TGCGCCAGCAGCCCTGGACAGCCGAGGAATGAAAAACTGTTTTTT
>13|-|TRBJ2-7|TRBV27|-
CASSLPGAYEQYF
TGTGCCAGCAGTTTACCGGGAGCCTACGAGCAGTACTTC
>11|-|TRBJ1-1|TRBV28|TRBD1
CASRDRGYAFF
TGTGCCAGCAGGGACAGGGGGTACGCTTTCTTT
>14|-|TRBJ2-3|TRBV2|-
CASSGQGAEGTQYF
TGTGCCAGCAGTGGGCAGGGAGCGGAGGGTACGCAGTATTTT
>15|-|TRBJ1-2|TRBV5-1|TRBD1
CASSLAGQGNYGYTF
TGCGCCAGCAGCTTGGCCGGACAGGGCAACTATGGCTACACCTTC
>15|-|TRBJ2-1|TRBV4-1|TRBD2
CASSQTGLAGIEQFF
TGCGCCAGCAGCCAAACGGGACTAGCGGGAATCGAGCAGTTCTTC
>14|-|TRBJ2-3|TRBV7-2|-
CASSLGHPTDTQYF
TGTGCCAGCAGCCTAGGACATCCCACAGATACGCAGTATTTT
>14|-|TRBJ1-5|TRBV5-1|TRBD1
CANENRGRNQPQHF
TGCGCCAACGAAAACAGGGGGCGAAATCAGCCCCAGCATTTT
>16|-|TRBJ2-1|TRBV21-1|-
CASSKRQGFPYNEQFF
TGTGCCAGCAGCAAACGGCAGGGGTTCCCCTACAATGAGCAGTTCTTC
>17|-|TRBJ2-2|TRBV9|TRBD2
CASSVEVAGEDTGELFF
TGTGCCAGCAGCGTAGAAGTTGCGGGAGAAGATACCGGGGAGCTGTTTTTT
>17|-|TRBJ2-1|TRBV29-1|TRBD2
CSPGQRVSGGSYNEQFF
TGCAGCCCGGGTCAGAGGGTTAGCGGGGGCTCCTACAATGAGCAGTTCTTC
>19|-|TRBJ1-1|TRBV19|TRBD1
CASRTKTGTGTKAGTEAFF
TGTGCCAGTAGAACAAAAACCGGGACAGGGACTAAGGCAGGGACTGAAGCTTTCTTT
>12|-|TRBJ2-3|TRBV1|-
CTSSQVSYTQYF
TGCACCAGCAGCCAAGTAAGCTATACGCAGTATTTT
>14|-|TRBJ1-5|TRBV13|-
CASSFGRGTKPQHF
TGTGCCAGCAGCTTCGGCAGGGGAACTAAGCCCCAGCATTTT
>11|-|TRBJ1-2|TRBV20-1|-
CSASRVNGYTF
TGCAGTGCTAGCAGGGTCAATGGCTACACCTTC
>12|-|TRBJ2-1|TRBV14|-
CASSQGSGEQFF
TGTGCCAGCAGCCAAGGCTCGGGGGAGCAGTTCTTC
>17|-|TRBJ2-5|TRBV7-3|TRBD2
CASSTRTSGVAGETQYF
TGTGCCAGCAGTACCCGGACTAGCGGGGTTGCTGGGGAGACCCAGTACTTC
>15|-|TRBJ2-7|TRBV9|TRBD2
CASSATGTSYNEQYF
TGTGCCAGCAGCGCGACCGGGACTAGCTACAACGAGCAGTACTTC
>12|-|TRBJ2-1|TRBV5-6|-
CASSLARREQFF
TGTGCCAGCAGCTTGGCGCGGCGTGAGCAGTTCTTC
>16|-|TRBJ1-3|TRBV15|TRBD1
CATSRGGTVSGNTIYF
TGTGCCACCAGCAGAGGGGGGACAGTCTCTGGAAACACCATATATTTT
>16|-|TRBJ1-4|TRBV7-9|TRBD1
CASSTIQGAGNEKLFF
TGTGCCAGCAGCACTATACAGGGGGCGGGTAATGAAAAACTGTTTTTT